This TCR beta chain was obtained from a study of T cell responses to AZD1222 COVID-19 vaccine (dated by TCRdb to the early 2020s). Some background on the complete study: AZD1222 recipients with second doses at about 4 weeks or about 12 weeks were pooled, because spike-specific TCR depth and breadth did not differ between schedules. Enrollment into the trials was organized by age into subgroups of 18-55, 56-69 and 70-plus years, and those subgroups contained about 150, 27 and 61 TCR-sequenced participants, respectively. A total of more than 230 trial participants underwent TCR sequencing, of whom 200 to 220 received two doses of AZD1222 and some 26 received two doses of the MenACWY control vaccine. The paper as a whole reports these results and caveats: Most participants were white British and females outnumbered males, and the authors suggested that clonal diversity may have been underestimated. The vaccine-associated CD4 TCRs covered the entire spike protein, and the dominant responses fell in regions 160-218 and 743-854. Spike-specific TCR breadth and depth rose significantly after two AZD1222 doses compared with day 0 and with MenACWY recipients. Nearly half of unique spike-specific TCRs reportedly recognized epitopes outside regions mutated in the B.1.351 and B.1.1.7 variants. No day 14 peak-response samples were available, so repertoires were characterized only after the peak T cell response. Conclusions about previously exposed vaccinees are limited because only a handful of AZD1222 recipients were SARS-CoV-2 seropositive at baseline. The 56-69-year group was small, and its depth increase did not reach significance, likely because of low power.

A remark on this clone: This receptor's antigen is unknown. The record has no base qualities; no much larger clone is one base away.

The time point label for this specimen denotes: baseline before first vaccination. Vaccinee samples were obtained from the UK trials COV001 and COV002, which included a single-blind randomized controlled phase 2/3 trial of AZD1222 (ChAdOx1 nCoV-19) in healthy adults. For TCRbeta chain sequencing, PBMC samples from trial participants were taken at day 0 and at day 28 after the second dose. Based on the germline V gene (reference sequence), the CDR1 and CDR2 sequences are MNHEY and SMNVEV. Trimmed from V: 7 bases; trimmed from J: 4 bases; junction bases lacking a gene match: 12. From its cysteine to its phenylalanine, the CDR3 spans 15 amino acids. Only CDR3 DNA remains: 45 bases, in frame from the first base. The CDR3 regions of human TCRbeta chains were analyzed by immunosequencing. The authors' analysis ran thus. Repertoire TCRs were matched against a reference library of SARS-CoV-2-specific TCRs generated with the MIRA antigen-specificity platform. Breadth meant the fraction of unique TCRs that were SARS-CoV-2-associated, whereas depth meant the fraction of total T cells that were SARS-CoV-2-associated. Using the MIRA data, each spike-specific TCR was mapped to the spike region that the TCR reacts to and placed in a CD4 or CD8 class. Log10-transformed breadth and depth values were compared by one-way ANOVA with Sidak's multiple comparisons tests. TCRdb retrieved this table from immuneACCESS and kept in-frame rearrangements only. Not all clones are present; in checked studies, unresolved V genes account for under half, and no reason is known for the remainder. Clone size and V and J calls were adopted from that table, with D and trimming inferred from the DNA. Recorded for this sample are about 140,000 clones; roughly 84% of them occurred a single time. The biggest ten clones account for approximately 4% of the sample.

The starting material was peripheral blood, obtained on day 0 of AZD1222 vaccination. The V and J genes are TRBV27 and TRBJ2-5, with 7 bases matching TRBD2. This TCR was sampled from an adult in good health. The base sequence is TGTGCCAGCATCCCCCGCGGGGGAGGTCCAGAGACCCAGTACTTC. It translates as CASIPRGGGPETQYF.